This passage covers 13 T cell receptor beta chains from one sample sequenced in a study of blood T cell repertoires in COVID-19. Here immunoSEQ multiplex PCR was the method, and the copy in TCRdb shows in-frame clones only, minus some. The sample holds tens of thousands of clones, under 85% seen once. Material: peripheral blood. The receptors here all came from a woman aged 45-65 years with active or convalescent COVID-19.

This rearrangement joins TRBV7-9 to TRBJ1-2; maybe TRBD1 (5 bases). Germline values: CDR1 SEHNR, CDR2 FQNEAQ (reference sequence). Trimming removed 1 base at V and 7 bases at J, with 16 bases between. There are 15 residues in the CDR3. The CDR3 reads CASSLGFGAGSGYTF. DNA of the CDR3: TGTGCCAGCAGCTTAGGTTTTGGGGCAGGCTCTGGCTACACCTTC.

This clone is labeled as medium-sized. The chain has TRBV29-1 and TRBJ1-1; perhaps TRBD1 as D (5 bases). Germline V CDR1 and CDR2: SQVTM, ANQGSEA. The CDR3 is 11 residues long. Trimming pared 6 bases from V and 10 bases from J, leaving 15 bases between. The CDR3 is CSVAGGNGAFF. The CDR3 DNA reads as TGCAGCGTCGCGGGGGGGAATGGAGCTTTCTTT.

The chain employs TRBV19 and TRBJ2-7; no reliable D call. Germline CDR1 LNHDA, CDR2 SQIVND (reference sequence). V gave up 5 bases and J gave up 6 bases, with 14 bases separating them. CDR3 length equals 13 residues. The CDR3 nucleotides are TGTGCCAGTAGTCAACGTAAATTCAGCGAGCAGTACTTC. Its protein product is CASSQRKFSEQYF.

This clone was detected only once. This same CDR3 is encoded by further DNA sequences in the sample. The rearrangement joins TRBV18 to TRBJ1-2; 7 bases map to TRBD1. CDR1 and CDR2 (germline): KGHSH, LQKENI. Trimming removed 3 bases from V and 5 bases from J; junction bases left unmatched: 3. This CDR3 is built from 13 residues. The CDR3 protein is CASSPDRDYGYTF. The CDR3 nucleotides are TGTGCCAGCTCACCCGACAGGGATTATGGCTACACCTTC.

This rearrangement joins TRBV7-8 to TRBJ2-5, with a possible D match to TRBD2 (6 bases). V gave up 5 bases and J gave up 5 bases, with 12 bases separating them. CDR1 and CDR2 (germline): SGHVS, FQNEAQ. The CDR3 covers 13 residues. The CDR3 bases are TGTGCCAGCAGCAAACTAGCCATGGAGACCCAGTACTTC. This sequence encodes CASSKLAMETQYF.

The chain joins TRBV28 to TRBJ1-2; no definite D call. Trimming took 6 bases from V and 8 from J, leaving 19 bases between them. This CDR3 spans 14 amino acids. Germline assignment: CDR1 MDHEN and CDR2 SYDVKM. CDR3 DNA sequence: TGTGCCAGCAGAGAACAACCCCAAAACAGCGGCTACACCTTC. It encodes CASREQPQNSGYTF.

This clone was counted only a few times. The V gene is TRBV19, the J gene TRBJ1-1; 8 nucleotides align to TRBD1. The CDR3 contains 14 residues. CDR1 and CDR2 from the germline V gene are LNHDA and SQIVND (reference sequence). J was trimmed by 1 base and V by 7 bases; bases with no gene match: 5. This CDR3 is CASTLDRGNTEAFF. CDR3 bases: TGTGCCAGTACCCTTGACAGGGGGAACACTGAAGCTTTCTTT.

This chain uses TRBV3-1 (or the pseudogene TRBV3-2) with TRBJ2-5; 8 bases are a match to TRBD2. The germline CDR1 and CDR2 sequences are LGHDT and YNNKEL (reference sequence). Trimming at V came to 0 bases and at J to 5 bases, leaving 5 bases not matched to a gene. The CDR3 extends over 15 amino acids. The CDR3 coding sequence is TGTGCCAGCAGCCAAGACGGGAGGGGTTGGGAGACCCAGTACTTC. Its translation is CASSQDGRGWETQYF.

The chain combines TRBV18 with TRBJ2-5; 7 bases are shared with TRBD1. V trimming: 2 bases; J trimming: 5 bases; junction bases outside the gene matches: 2. Germline V gene lookup returns CDR1 KGHSH and CDR2 LQKENI. This CDR3 is built from 13 residues. The CDR3, as DNA: TGTGCCAGCTCACCAAGCAGGGGGGAGACCCAGTACTTC. Translation: CASSPSRGETQYF. The full variable domain, completed using reference TRBV18 and TRBJ2-5, is NAGVMQNPRHLVRRRGQEARLRCSPMKGHSHVYWYRQLPEEGLKFMVYLQKENIIDESGMPKERFSAEFPKEGPSILRIQQVVRGDSAAYFCASSPSRGETQYFGPGTRLLVL.

This chain uses TRBV7-3 with TRBJ2-2; no clear D. CDR3 length: 14 residues. The V end lost 3 bases, the J end lost 1 base, and 6 bases lay between the germline ends. Germline V gene data show CDR1 as SGHTA and CDR2 as FQGTGA. The CDR3 sequence is CASSFSGNTGELFF. The CDR3 DNA reads as TGTGCCAGCAGCTTTAGTGGGAACACCGGGGAGCTGTTTTTT.

This chain connects TRBV5-4 to TRBJ2-3, with 12 positions matching TRBD2. Germline values: CDR1 SGHNT, CDR2 YYREEE (reference sequence). J gave up 4 bases and V 5 bases, and 8 bases lay outside the gene matches. The CDR3 is made up of 16 amino acids. CDR3 sequence reads: CASSPMTSGRADTQYF. In DNA, the CDR3 is TGTGCCAGCAGTCCAATGACTAGCGGGAGAGCAGATACGCAGTATTTT. The variable domain in full, with the rest retrieved from reference TRBV5-4 and TRBJ2-3, is ETGVTQSPTHLIKTRGQQVTLRCSSQSGHNTVSWYQQALGQGPQFIFQYYREEENGRGNFPPRFSGLQFPNYSSELNVNALELDDSALYLCASSPMTSGRADTQYFGPGTRLTVL.

This clone is termed medium-sized. The chain uses TRBV6-5 and TRBJ1-1; TRBD1 is a possible D gene (5 bases). CDR1 and CDR2 from the germline V gene are MNHEY and SVGAGI. With 4 bases removed from V and 11 bases from J, the gap between germline ends came to 20 bases. CDR3 length: 14 amino acids. The CDR3 DNA follows: TGTGCCAGCAGTTCCCCCTCGGCAGGGCGGCGCGCTTTCTTT. Protein product: CASSSPSAGRRAFF.

The CDR3 nucleotides read TGTGCCAGCAGCTTAGTACCTAGCGGGCAAGAGACCCAGTACTTC. Encoded protein: CASSLVPSGQETQYF. V and J are TRBV7-3 and TRBJ2-5; TRBD2 aligns across 8 bases. V gave up 2 bases and J gave up 2 bases; unmatched junction bases: 4. The germline V gene has CDR1 SGHTA and CDR2 FQGTGA. CDR3 length equals 15 residues.